Sequencing of this T cell receptor (beta chain) was carried out in a study of siplizumab effects on memory and regulatory T cells. Study results and limitations: Controls showed an average of around 30% Treg-derived mappable alloreactive CD4+ clones, while siplizumab showed 55% to 80%. Contribution to the alloresponse seemed major for naive T cells, which also seemed more diverse than memory cells. Proliferating siplizumab-culture Treg suppressive function went unconfirmed. The authors could not assign a naive or memory phenotype to roughly 80-96% of proliferating CD4+ or CD8+ clones.

Profiling relied on immunoSEQ multiplex PCR, and the TCRdb table lists in-frame clones only, not all of them. Found here are about 110,000 clones, 90% to 95% of them singletons; the top ten hold under 0.75%. This CDR3 is built from 14 residues. Germline V lookup: CDR1 SGHAT, CDR2 FQNNGV. J gave up 6 bases and V 5 bases, and 8 bases lay outside the gene matches. As to this clone: The target antigen is unknown.

The origin of this receptor is a human donor in good health. The chain combines TRBV11-2 with TRBJ2-7, with 9 bases lining up with TRBD2. Sequencing was performed on Tregs sorted from blood. The CDR3 loop reads CASSQTSGTLEQYF. The CDR3, as DNA: TGTGCCAGCAGCCAGACTAGCGGAACCCTCGAGCAGTACTTC.